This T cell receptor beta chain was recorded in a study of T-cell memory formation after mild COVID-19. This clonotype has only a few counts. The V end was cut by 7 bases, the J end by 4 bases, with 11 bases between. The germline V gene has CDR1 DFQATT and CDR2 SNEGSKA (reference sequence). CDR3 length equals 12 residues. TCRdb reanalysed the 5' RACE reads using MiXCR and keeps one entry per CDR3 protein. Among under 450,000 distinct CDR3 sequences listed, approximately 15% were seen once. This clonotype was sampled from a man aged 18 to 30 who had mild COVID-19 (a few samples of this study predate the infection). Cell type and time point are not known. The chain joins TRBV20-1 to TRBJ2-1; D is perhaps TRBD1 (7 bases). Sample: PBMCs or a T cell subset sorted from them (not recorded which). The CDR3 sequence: CSGAGGYNEQFF. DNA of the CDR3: TGCAGTGGGGCAGGGGGGTACAATGAGCAGTTCTTC.